These T cell receptor beta chains were read from a single sample in a study of tissue T cells after allogeneic stem cell transplantation. Sequencing used immunoSEQ multiplex PCR; TCRdb keeps in-frame clones, though not all of them. The table has approximately 45,000 clones, roughly 92% seen once. Sequencing used blood, obtained before transplantation. The origin of the receptors is a woman between 35 and 75 years old who later had graft-versus-host disease after an allogeneic stem cell transplant. CDR3s include the opening cysteine and the closing phenylalanine or tryptophan.

CDR3 protein,J gene,V gene
CASSQPWYKKTGNQPQHF,TRBJ1-5,TRBV28
CASSPFSSGSGELFF,TRBJ2-2,TRBV27
CASTDRGGPIGGYTF,TRBJ1-2,TRBV5-1
CAWSLEVFEQFF,TRBJ2-1,TRBV30
CASSLRGQKSNQPQHF,TRBJ1-5,TRBV27
CASRPRDYSYEQYF,TRBJ2-7,TRBV6-6
CASSLGVVKTEAFF,TRBJ1-1,TRBV5-4
CASSPGTGGQTQYF,TRBJ2-5,TRBV5-1
CASSYGLAEETQYF,TRBJ2-5,TRBV7-2
CASSLVVLAGQETQYF,TRBJ2-5,TRBV5-1
CASSQDHSGNTIYF,TRBJ1-3,TRBV14
CASSEREAGELFF,TRBJ2-2,TRBV6-4
CASSHDGGYEQYF,TRBJ2-7,TRBV11-2
CASSPSGGALYEQYF,TRBJ2-7,TRBV7-6
CAWSVAAGVNQPQHF,TRBJ1-5,TRBV30
CASSNSGQGVGAFF,TRBJ1-1,TRBV6-5
CSAVGTTGSYEQYF,TRBJ2-7,TRBV29-1
CASSLEWNTGELFF,TRBJ2-2,TRBV7-2
CSVDGGRYTEAFF,TRBJ1-1,TRBV29-1
CASSLGGGPDEQYF,TRBJ2-7,TRBV6-5
CASSYGLAGNEQFF,TRBJ2-1,TRBV7-2
CASRDFVGVGGTEAFF,TRBJ1-1,TRBV6-1
CASSQDRTGYTF,TRBJ1-2,TRBV4-2
CASSQLEGTEAFF,TRBJ1-1,TRBV19
CASSRTGSNYGYTF,TRBJ1-2,TRBV19
CASSQDVGGRAHEQYF,TRBJ2-7,TRBV4-2
CASSFLSTGGHEQYF,TRBJ2-7,TRBV28
CASSLGLGLAGANEQFF,TRBJ2-1,TRBV27
CSAAPGTQYF,TRBJ2-5,TRBV20-1
CASQTVGQETQYF,TRBJ2-5,TRBV2
CASRPAPGLAGGNTGELFF,TRBJ2-2,TRBV7-7
CASSASRGTGELFF,TRBJ2-2,TRBV5-1
CASSQDFRDKYEQYF,TRBJ2-7,TRBV4-3
CASSLNRVYQETQYF,TRBJ2-5,TRBV7-6
CASREGFPSNTEAFF,TRBJ1-1,TRBV27
CASSPWSSYEQYF,TRBJ2-7,TRBV9
CASEGGSLNTEAFF,TRBJ1-1,TRBV6-5
CASIGIGQAQETQYF,TRBJ2-5,TRBV28
CASSQDWGASGKYNEQFF,TRBJ2-1,TRBV4-2
CASSLGLAGGPDTQYF,TRBJ2-3,TRBV7-7
CASSHESASGANVLTF,TRBJ2-6,TRBV4-3